This T cell receptor (beta chain) was captured in a study of shared clonotypes between healthy human individuals. Findings of the study overall: Naive subsets typically showed greater estimated richness than memory subsets.

To note about this clone: The antigen is not known. Other DNA sequences within the sample encode an identical CDR3.

The CDR3 spans 15 residues. V was shortened by 3 bases and J by 1 base, with 11 bases between the two germline ends. Germline assignment: CDR1 MDHEN and CDR2 SYDVKM. This was a deep-level run. Across several immunoSEQ plates, the genomic DNA of each subset was split evenly. Sequenced by immunoSEQ multiplex PCR; TCRdb stores in-frame clones only, minus some. The sample has more than 900,000 clones, 75% to 80% seen once; the top ten hold roughly 0.57%. Into CD45RA+ naive and CD45RA-negative memory subsets, the CD4+ cells were split. The TCR was taken from a man aged 18 to 30 in good health. Some clones in this sample may be carry-over from other donors' samples. Material for sequencing was memory CD4+ T cells from PBMCs. Stated subset: CD45RA-negative fraction. This chain links TRBV28 with TRBJ2-3; D is possibly TRBD1 (5 bases). CDR3 residues: CASSLGEGGTDTQYF. CDR3 in DNA: TGTGCCAGCAGTTTGGGTGAAGGGGGCACAGATACGCAGTATTTT.